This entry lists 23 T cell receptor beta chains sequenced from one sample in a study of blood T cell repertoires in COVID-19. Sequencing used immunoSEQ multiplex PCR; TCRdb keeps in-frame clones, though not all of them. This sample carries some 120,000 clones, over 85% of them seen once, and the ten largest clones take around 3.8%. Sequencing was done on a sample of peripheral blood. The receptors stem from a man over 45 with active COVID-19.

CDR3 amino acids: CASKSGGDTQYF. The DNA of the CDR3 is TGTGCCAGTAAGTCGGGGGGAGATACGCAGTATTTT. This chain joins TRBV19 and TRBJ2-3, with 7 nucleotides matching TRBD2. The germline CDR1 and CDR2 sequences are LNHDA and SQIVND (reference sequence). This CDR3 has 12 residues. V trimming: 7 bases; J trimming: 5 bases; junction bases outside the gene matches: 3. The full variable domain, completed using reference TRBV19 and TRBJ2-3, is DGGITQSPKYLFRKEGQNVTLSCEQNLNHDAMYWYRQDPGQGLRLIYYSQIVNDFQKGDIAEGYSVSREKKESFPLTVTSAQKNPTAFYLCASKSGGDTQYFGPGTRLTVL.

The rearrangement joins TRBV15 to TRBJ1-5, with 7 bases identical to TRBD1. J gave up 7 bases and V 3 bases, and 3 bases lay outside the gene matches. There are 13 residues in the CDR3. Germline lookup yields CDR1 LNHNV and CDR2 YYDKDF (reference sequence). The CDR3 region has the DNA TGTGCCACCAGCAGCAGGGGGGAACAGCCCCAGCATTTT. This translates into CATSSRGEQPQHF.

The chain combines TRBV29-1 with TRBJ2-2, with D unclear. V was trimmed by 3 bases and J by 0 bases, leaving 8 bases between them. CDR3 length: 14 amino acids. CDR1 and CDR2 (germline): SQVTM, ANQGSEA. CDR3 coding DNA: TGCAGCGTTGAGGCGGCCACGAACACCGGGGAGCTGTTTTTT. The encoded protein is CSVEAATNTGELFF.

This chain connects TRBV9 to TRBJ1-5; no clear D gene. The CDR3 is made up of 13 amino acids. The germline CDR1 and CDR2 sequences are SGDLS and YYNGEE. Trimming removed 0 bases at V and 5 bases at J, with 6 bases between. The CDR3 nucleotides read TGTGCCAGCAGCGTAGGGCCCGATCAGCCCCAGCATTTT. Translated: CASSVGPDQPQHF.

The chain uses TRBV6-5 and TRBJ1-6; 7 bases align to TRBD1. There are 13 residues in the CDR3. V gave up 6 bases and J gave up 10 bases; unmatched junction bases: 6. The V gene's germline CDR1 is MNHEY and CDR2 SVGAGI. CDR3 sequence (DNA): TGTGCCAGCAGAGATCCAGGGGGATCACCCCTCCACTTT. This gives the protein CASRDPGGSPLHF.

The CDR3 spells CASSQEASGSSDTQYF. CDR3 in DNA: TGTGCCAGCAGCCAAGAGGCTAGCGGGAGTTCAGATACGCAGTATTTT. This rearrangement joins TRBV4-2 to TRBJ2-3; 10 positions match TRBD2. After removal of 0 bases from V and 4 bases from J, the junction contained 4 bases not matched to a gene. The CDR3 has 16 residues. Germline V lookup: CDR1 LGHNA, CDR2 YNFKEQ.

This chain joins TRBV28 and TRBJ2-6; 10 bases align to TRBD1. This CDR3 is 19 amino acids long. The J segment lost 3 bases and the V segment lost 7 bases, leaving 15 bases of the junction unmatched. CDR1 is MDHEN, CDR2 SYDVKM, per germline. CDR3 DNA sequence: TGTGCCAGCAACCCGGTGAGGGACAGGGGATGGCTTGGGGCCAACGTCCTGACTTTC. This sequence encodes CASNPVRDRGWLGANVLTF.

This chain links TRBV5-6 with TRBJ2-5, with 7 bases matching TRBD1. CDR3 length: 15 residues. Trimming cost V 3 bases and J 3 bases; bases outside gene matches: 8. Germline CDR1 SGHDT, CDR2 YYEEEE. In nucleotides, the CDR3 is TGTGCCAGCAGCTGGGACAGTCAAGGGGAAGAGACCCAGTACTTC. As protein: CASSWDSQGEETQYF.

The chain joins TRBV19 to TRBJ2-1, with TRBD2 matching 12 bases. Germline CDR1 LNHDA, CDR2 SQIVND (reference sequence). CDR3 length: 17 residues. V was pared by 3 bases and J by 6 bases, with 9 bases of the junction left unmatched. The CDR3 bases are TGTGCCAGTAGTATCCACATACTACTAGCGGGAGGCAATGAGCAGTTCTTC. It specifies CASSIHILLAGGNEQFF. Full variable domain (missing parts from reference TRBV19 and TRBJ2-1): DGGITQSPKYLFRKEGQNVTLSCEQNLNHDAMYWYRQDPGQGLRLIYYSQIVNDFQKGDIAEGYSVSREKKESFPLTVTSAQKNPTAFYLCASSIHILLAGGNEQFFGPGTRLTVL.

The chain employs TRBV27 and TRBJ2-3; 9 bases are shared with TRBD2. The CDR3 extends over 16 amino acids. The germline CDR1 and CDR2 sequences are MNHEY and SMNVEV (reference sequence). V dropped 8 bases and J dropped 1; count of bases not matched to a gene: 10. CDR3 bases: TGTGCCAGCTACAGGTGGGGCGGGAGGGGCACAGATACGCAGTATTTT. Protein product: CASYRWGGRGTDTQYF.

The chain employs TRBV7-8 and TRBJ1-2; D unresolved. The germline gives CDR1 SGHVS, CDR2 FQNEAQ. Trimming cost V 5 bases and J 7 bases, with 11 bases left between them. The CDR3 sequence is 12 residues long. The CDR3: CASSPFEGGYTF. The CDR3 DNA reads TGTGCCAGCAGCCCCTTCGAGGGTGGCTACACCTTC.

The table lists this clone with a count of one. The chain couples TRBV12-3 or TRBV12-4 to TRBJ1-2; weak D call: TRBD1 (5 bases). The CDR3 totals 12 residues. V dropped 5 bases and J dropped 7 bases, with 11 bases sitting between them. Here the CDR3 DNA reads TGTGCCAGCAGTACCCGGGACTTTGGCTACACCTTC. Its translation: CASSTRDFGYTF.

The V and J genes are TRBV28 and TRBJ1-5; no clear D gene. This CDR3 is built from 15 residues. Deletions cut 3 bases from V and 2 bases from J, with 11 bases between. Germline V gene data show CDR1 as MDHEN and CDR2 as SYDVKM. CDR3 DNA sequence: TGTGCCAGCAGTTTTGGAATGCAGGGCAATCAGCCCCAGCATTTT. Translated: CASSFGMQGNQPQHF.

The CDR3 DNA follows: TGCGCCAGCAGCCGGGGACAGACTTTAGGCTACACCTTC. This encodes CASSRGQTLGYTF. The rearrangement links TRBV5-1 to TRBJ1-2, with 7 bases aligning to TRBD1. The germline V gene encodes CDR1 SGHRS and CDR2 YFSETQ. Losses at the gene ends were 4 bases for V and 8 bases for J; bases not matched to a gene: 8. The CDR3 is 13 residues long.

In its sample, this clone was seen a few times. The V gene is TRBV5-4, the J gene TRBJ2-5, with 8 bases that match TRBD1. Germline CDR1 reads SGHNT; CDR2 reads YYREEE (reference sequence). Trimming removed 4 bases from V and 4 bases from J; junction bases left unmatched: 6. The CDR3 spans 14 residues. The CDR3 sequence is CASSTRTGSETQYF. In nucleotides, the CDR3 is TGTGCCAGCAGCACCCGGACAGGGTCAGAGACCCAGTACTTC.

The DNA for the CDR3 is TGTGCCAGCATGGCGGGGGGCCTCTACGAGCAGTACTTC. Its translation: CASMAGGLYEQYF. The chain combines TRBV11-3 with TRBJ2-7, with 8 bases that match TRBD2. The CDR3 extends over 13 amino acids. Unmatched junction bases numbered 5, after V lost 7 bases and J lost 3 bases. Germline V gene data show CDR1 as SGHNT and CDR2 as YENEEA. Looking up the rest from reference TRBV11-3 and TRBJ2-7 gives the full variable domain: EAGVVQSPRYKIIEKKQPVAFWCNPISGHNTLYWYLQNLGQGPELLIRYENEEAVDDSQLPKDRFSAERLKGVDSTLKIQPAELGDSAVYLCASMAGGLYEQYFGPGTRLTVT.

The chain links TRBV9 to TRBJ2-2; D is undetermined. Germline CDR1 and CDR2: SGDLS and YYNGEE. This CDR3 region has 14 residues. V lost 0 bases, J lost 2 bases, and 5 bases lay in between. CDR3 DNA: TGTGCCAGCAGCGTAGACATTAACACCGGGGAGCTGTTTTTT. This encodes CASSVDINTGELFF.

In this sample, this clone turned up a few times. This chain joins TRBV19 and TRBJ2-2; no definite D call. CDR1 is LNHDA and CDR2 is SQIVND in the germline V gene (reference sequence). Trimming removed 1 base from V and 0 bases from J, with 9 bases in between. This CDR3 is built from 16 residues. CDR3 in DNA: TGTGCCAGTAGTATAGGAACTCACGCGAACACCGGGGAGCTGTTTTTT. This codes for CASSIGTHANTGELFF. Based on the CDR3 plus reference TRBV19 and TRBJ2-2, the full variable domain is DGGITQSPKYLFRKEGQNVTLSCEQNLNHDAMYWYRQDPGQGLRLIYYSQIVNDFQKGDIAEGYSVSREKKESFPLTVTSAQKNPTAFYLCASSIGTHANTGELFFGEGSRLTVL.

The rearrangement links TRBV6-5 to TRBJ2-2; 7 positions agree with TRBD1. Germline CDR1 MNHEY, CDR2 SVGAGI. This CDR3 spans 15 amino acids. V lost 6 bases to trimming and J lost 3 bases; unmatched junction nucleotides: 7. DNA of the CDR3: TGTGCCAGCAGAGCCGGGACAGATTACACCGGGGAGCTGTTTTTT. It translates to CASRAGTDYTGELFF.

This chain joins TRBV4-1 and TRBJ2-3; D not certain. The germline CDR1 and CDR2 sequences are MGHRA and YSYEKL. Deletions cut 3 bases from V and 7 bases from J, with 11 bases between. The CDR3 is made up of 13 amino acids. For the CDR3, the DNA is TGCGCCAGCAGCCAGGCCCTAGTGAATACGCAGTATTTT. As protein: CASSQALVNTQYF.

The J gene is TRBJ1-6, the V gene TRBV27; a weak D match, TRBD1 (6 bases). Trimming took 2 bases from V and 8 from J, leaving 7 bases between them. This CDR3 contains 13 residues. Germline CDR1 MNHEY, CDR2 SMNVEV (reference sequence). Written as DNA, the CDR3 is TGTGCCAGCAGTTTACAGGGGTATTCACCCCTCCACTTT. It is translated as CASSLQGYSPLHF.

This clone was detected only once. This CDR3 reads CAWATVDSGQPQHF. DNA of the CDR3: TGTGCCTGGGCCACGGTGGATTCAGGTCAGCCCCAGCATTTT. V and J are TRBV30 and TRBJ1-5; D gene unclear. Germline V gene lookup returns CDR1 GTSNPN and CDR2 SVGIG (reference sequence). The CDR3 has 14 amino acids. V lost 5 bases to trimming and J lost 6 bases, with 17 bases between them.

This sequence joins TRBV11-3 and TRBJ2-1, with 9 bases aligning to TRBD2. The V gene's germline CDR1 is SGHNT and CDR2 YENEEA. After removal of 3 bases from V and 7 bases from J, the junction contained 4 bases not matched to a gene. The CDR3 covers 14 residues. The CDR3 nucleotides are TGTGCCAGCAGCTTGAATAGCGGGAGAAATGAGCAGTTCTTC. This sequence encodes CASSLNSGRNEQFF. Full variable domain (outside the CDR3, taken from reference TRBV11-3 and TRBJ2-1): EAGVVQSPRYKIIEKKQPVAFWCNPISGHNTLYWYLQNLGQGPELLIRYENEEAVDDSQLPKDRFSAERLKGVDSTLKIQPAELGDSAVYLCASSLNSGRNEQFFGPGTRLTVL.